The 21 T cell receptor beta chains in this list originate from one sample, sequenced in a study of shared clonotypes between healthy human individuals. Clones were read by immunoSEQ multiplex PCR, and TCRdb kept only the in-frame ones, dropping some. The table shows 450,000 or so clones, with approximately 77% occurring only once. Specimen: PBMCs. All receptors derive from a woman aged 40 to 50 in good health. Some clones in this sample may be carry-over from other donors' samples.

The chain has TRBV11-3 and TRBJ2-6, with 9 bases identical to TRBD1. The length of the CDR3 is 17 residues. Germline CDR1 is SGHNT and CDR2 is YENEEA. V gave up 4 bases and J gave up 1 base; unmatched junction bases: 5. CDR3 in amino acids: CASSSGQGKSGANVLTF. DNA for the CDR3: TGTGCCAGCAGCTCGGGACAGGGCAAATCTGGGGCCAACGTCCTGACTTTC.

This chain connects TRBV4-3 to TRBJ1-4, with D possibly being TRBD1 (6 bases). The CDR3 has 16 amino acids. With 2 bases removed from V and 8 bases from J, the gap between germline ends came to 18 bases. Germline CDR1 and CDR2: LGHNA and YSLEER. The CDR3 nucleotides are TGCGCCAGCAGCCAATACCGGGACATCAGAGAAGAAAAACTGTTTTTT. It codes for CASSQYRDIREEKLFF.

This clone was detected once. J is TRBJ2-3 and V is TRBV15; possible D gene TRBD2, 6 bases. CDR3 size: 14 residues. Germline CDR1 reads LNHNV; CDR2 reads YYDKDF (reference sequence). Trimming took off 5 bases at V and 4 bases at J, with 13 bases between the two ends. The CDR3 loop reads CATSGGMSPDTQYF. CDR3 in DNA: TGTGCCACCAGCGGCGGGATGAGCCCAGATACGCAGTATTTT.

A single count supports this clone. The rearrangement links TRBV11-3 to TRBJ2-1; 8 bases are a match to TRBD1. V dropped 1 base and J dropped 1; count of bases not matched to a gene: 0. Germline values: CDR1 SGHNT, CDR2 YENEEA. The CDR3 has 15 residues. CDR3 loop: CASSLGQGSYNEQFF. Written as DNA, the CDR3 is TGTGCCAGCAGCTTAGGACAGGGGTCCTACAATGAGCAGTTCTTC.

The V gene is TRBV11-1, the J gene TRBJ1-1; tentative D call: TRBD1 (5 bases). CDR3 length: 16 residues. The germline CDR1 and CDR2 sequences are SGHAT and FQDESV (reference sequence). V lost 0 bases and J 3 bases, leaving 14 bases between the germline ends. The CDR3 DNA reads TGTGCCAGCAGCTTAGCGGGGGACGGTGGGGACACTGAAGCTTTCTTT. Its translation: CASSLAGDGGDTEAFF.

This rearrangement joins TRBV9 to TRBJ1-4; TRBD1 might be the D (6 bases). This CDR3 spans 15 amino acids. Trimming pared 3 bases from V and 6 bases from J, leaving 15 bases between. Germline CDR1 reads SGDLS; CDR2 reads YYNGEE. The CDR3, as DNA: TGTGCCAGCAGCGCCCTAGGGGGGGCGTATGAAAAACTGTTTTTT. Translation gives CASSALGGAYEKLFF.

The V gene is TRBV29-1, the J gene TRBJ1-1, with 8 bases lining up with TRBD1. CDR1 SQVTM and CDR2 ANQGSEA come from the germline V gene. Germline trimming cut 2 bases from V and 2 bases from J; bases unmatched to any gene: 1. This CDR3 contains 13 residues. The CDR3 here is CSVETGGNTEAFF. The CDR3 DNA follows: TGCAGCGTTGAAACAGGGGGAAACACTGAAGCTTTCTTT.

V gene TRBV19 combines with J gene TRBJ1-2, with TRBD1 identical over 8 bases. Trimming removed 1 base from V and 4 bases from J; junction bases left unmatched: 11. Per the germline V gene, CDR1 is LNHDA and CDR2 is SQIVND (reference sequence). The CDR3 contains 17 residues. As DNA, the CDR3 is TGTGCCAGTAGTATAGCTCCCGGGACAGGTGCTACCTATGGCTACACCTTC. Residues: CASSIAPGTGATYGYTF.

The V gene is TRBV28, the J gene TRBJ1-2, with D perhaps TRBD1 (5 bases). Germline CDR1 reads MDHEN; CDR2 reads SYDVKM. Trimming removed 6 bases from V and 6 bases from J, with 20 bases in between. The CDR3 contains 15 residues. The CDR3: CASSSSGAPRNGYTF. The CDR3 DNA sequence: TGTGCCAGCAGCTCCAGCGGGGCGCCCCGGAATGGCTACACCTTC.

The J gene is TRBJ2-2, the V gene TRBV10-3, with 7 bases fitting TRBD1. Per the germline V gene, CDR1 is ENHRY and CDR2 is SYGVKD. This CDR3 comprises 16 residues. The V and J ends lost 0 bases and 3 bases, in that order; junction bases with no gene match: 4. CDR3 loop: CAISESRGPDTGELFF. CDR3 bases: TGTGCCATCAGTGAGTCGAGGGGGCCGGACACCGGGGAGCTGTTTTTT.

The V call is TRBV5-1, the J call TRBJ1-2, with a weak D call TRBD1 (5 bases). The V end lost 0 bases, the J end lost 4 bases, and 7 bases lay between the germline ends. The CDR3 runs 13 residues. Germline V gene sequence: CDR1 SGHRS, CDR2 YFSETQ. This CDR3 is CASSLEDTYGYTF. Here the CDR3 DNA reads TGCGCCAGCAGCTTGGAGGACACCTATGGCTACACCTTC.

The chain is built from TRBV7-9 and TRBJ2-7; D tentatively fits TRBD1 or TRBD2 (6 bases each). With 5 bases removed from V and 4 bases from J, the gap between germline ends came to 15 bases. Germline V gives CDR1 SEHNR, CDR2 FQNEAQ (reference sequence). The CDR3 is 14 amino acids. This CDR3 is CASSPSGGAYEQYF. DNA of the CDR3: TGTGCCAGCAGCCCCTCCGGGGGCGCATACGAGCAGTACTTC.

The chain is built from TRBV5-1 and TRBJ1-3, with D possibly TRBD1 on 5 matching bases. Germline CDR1 is SGHRS and CDR2 is YFSETQ. This CDR3 has 15 amino acids. V was cut by 4 bases and J by 0 bases, with 11 bases left in between. The CDR3 is CASSEGTASGNTIYF. In DNA form, the CDR3 reads TGCGCCAGCAGCGAAGGGACGGCCTCTGGAAACACCATATATTTT.

As to this clone: A much larger clone differs from this one at a single base, so this may be a read error. The chain is built from TRBV6-1 and TRBJ2-7, with D unclear. CDR3 length: 15 amino acids. Trimming stripped 5 bases from V and 6 bases from J, with 20 bases between. CDR1 is MNHNS and CDR2 is SASEGT in the germline V gene. The CDR3 loop is CASSPSVERPCEQYF. CDR3 nucleotides: TGTGCCAGCAGTCCTTCGGTCGAGCGACCCTGCGAGCAGTACTTC.

This clone turned up a few times. The chain carries TRBV7-3 and TRBJ1-6; D unclear. The CDR3 is 13 amino acids. Per germline, CDR1 SGHTA and CDR2 FQGTGA. V was pared by 5 bases and J by 6 bases, with 8 bases between. The CDR3 nucleotides read TGTGCCAGCAGCACCGAGGGTAATTCACCCCTCCACTTT. This sequence encodes CASSTEGNSPLHF.

This chain connects TRBV5-5 to TRBJ2-3; tentative D call: TRBD1 (6 bases). Per the germline V gene, CDR1 is SGHKS and CDR2 is YYEKEE (reference sequence). V lost 0 bases to trimming and J lost 4 bases, with 15 bases between them. This CDR3 comprises 16 residues. DNA for the CDR3: TGTGCCAGCAGCTTGGAGGCCAGGGGAGTGGCAGATACGCAGTATTTT. This codes for CASSLEARGVADTQYF.

The chain links TRBV20-1 to TRBJ2-1; D unclear. The germline CDR1 and CDR2 sequences are DFQATT and SNEGSKA (reference sequence). V lost 7 bases, J lost 10 bases, and 14 bases lay in between. This CDR3 has 11 residues. The CDR3 sequence: CSVGKLGEQFF. CDR3 nucleotides: TGCAGTGTTGGCAAGCTAGGGGAGCAGTTCTTC.

For this clone: A read error is possible here, since a much larger clone lies one base away. The chain links TRBV6-4 to TRBJ2-3; either TRBD1 or TRBD2 may fit D (5 bases each). This CDR3 comprises 13 residues. Germline CDR1 MRHNA, CDR2 SNTAGT. V was pared by 6 bases and J by 1 base, with 8 bases between. CDR3 sequence (DNA): TGTGCCAGCAGCGGGGCCGGCACAGATACGCAGTATTTT. It is translated as CASSGAGTDTQYF.

This sequence joins TRBV5-1 and TRBJ1-1; D is undetermined. Germline-derived CDR1 and CDR2 are SGHRS and YFSETQ. Trimming stripped 4 bases from V and 2 bases from J, with 15 bases between. The CDR3 sequence is 15 residues long. CDR3 sequence reads: CASSPGSQANTEAFF. Here the CDR3 DNA reads TGCGCCAGCAGCCCTGGGTCCCAGGCTAACACTGAAGCTTTCTTT.

This sequence joins TRBV5-1 and TRBJ1-1; maybe TRBD1 (6 bases). Germline-derived CDR1 and CDR2 are SGHRS and YFSETQ. Between the trimmed V and J ends, which lost 3 bases and 4 bases, there was a span of 7 bases. The CDR3 has 12 residues. The chain's CDR3 is CASSSGVTEAFF. CDR3 DNA sequence: TGCGCCAGCAGCTCAGGGGTCACTGAAGCTTTCTTT.

In regard to this clone: A far larger clone is a single base away, which makes a read error likely. As the CDR3 is not closed by the conserved phenylalanine or tryptophan, this likely results from a read error. The chain carries TRBV6-5 and TRBJ2-4, with a possible D match to TRBD2 (6 bases). This CDR3 has 14 residues. Germline V lookup: CDR1 MNHEY, CDR2 SVGAGI. Between the trimmed V and J ends, which lost 5 bases and 4 bases, there was a span of 12 bases. In DNA form, the CDR3 reads TGTGCCAGCAGTAAGGGACTGGGAAAAAACATTCAGTACCTC. It translates to CASSKGLGKNIQYL.